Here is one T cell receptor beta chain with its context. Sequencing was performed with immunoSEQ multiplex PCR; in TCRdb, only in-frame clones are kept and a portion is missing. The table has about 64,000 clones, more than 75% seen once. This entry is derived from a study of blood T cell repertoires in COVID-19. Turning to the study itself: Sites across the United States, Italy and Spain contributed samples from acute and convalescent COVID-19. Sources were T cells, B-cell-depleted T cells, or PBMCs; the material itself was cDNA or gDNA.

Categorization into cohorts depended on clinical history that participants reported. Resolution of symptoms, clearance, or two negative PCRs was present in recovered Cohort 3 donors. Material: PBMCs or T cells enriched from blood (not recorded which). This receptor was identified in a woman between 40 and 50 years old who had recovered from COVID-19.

The CDR3 coding sequence is TGTGCCAGCAGTTTCGGAGGGCCTGAAGCTTTCTTT. Translated, it gives CASSFGGPEAFF. The V call is TRBV12-3 or TRBV12-4, the J call TRBJ1-1; D is ambiguous. Trimming pared 3 bases from V and 6 bases from J, leaving 8 bases between. The CDR3 contains 12 residues.